These T cell receptor beta chains were read from a single sample in a study of PD-1 blockade in classical Hodgkin lymphoma. Assay: immunoSEQ multiplex PCR; the TCRdb copy retains only in-frame clones and omits some. The repertoire holds about 11,000 clones, with roughly 76% as singletons. The material was peripheral blood mononuclear cells (PBMCs), obtained at baseline. The receptor set was obtained from a human donor with classical Hodgkin lymphoma. CDR3s include the opening cysteine and the closing phenylalanine or tryptophan. A D gene is named only where the DNA matches it firmly. Size values are once, few and many counts, or a class for expanded clones, and some rows have none.

v_call	d_call	clone_size	j_call	cdr3_aa	cdr3_nt
TRBV10-1	TRBD1	NA	TRBJ2-6	CASSEAVGQGAGGANVLTF	TGCGCCAGCAGTGAGGCGGTAGGACAGGGGGCCGGTGGGGCCAACGTCCTGACTTTC
TRBV18	NA	NA	TRBJ2-1	CASSPPGAIHEQFF	TGTGCCAGCTCACCTCCAGGGGCGATACATGAGCAGTTCTTC
TRBV5-8	TRBD2	few	TRBJ2-1	CASSVGTSGYNEQFF	TGTGCCAGCAGCGTCGGGACTAGCGGTTACAATGAGCAGTTCTTC
TRBV4-1	NA	few	TRBJ2-7	CASSQDQRSYEQYF	TGCGCCAGCAGCCAAGATCAACGCTCTTACGAGCAGTACTTC
TRBV5-6	TRBD2	NA	TRBJ2-3	CASSLRTSGTDTQYF	TGTGCCAGCAGCTTAAGGACTAGTGGTACAGATACGCAGTATTTT
TRBV28	NA	NA	TRBJ1-2	CASSWTNYGYTF	TGTGCCAGCAGTTGGACAAACTATGGCTACACCTTC
TRBV2	NA	NA	TRBJ2-7	CASGGYSYEQYF	TGTGCCAGCGGAGGATACTCCTACGAGCAGTACTTC
TRBV5-1	TRBD2	NA	TRBJ2-7	CASSTGLPYEQYF	TGCGCCAGCAGCACGGGACTACCCTACGAGCAGTACTTC
TRBV19	NA	NA	TRBJ1-1	CASSIGVGTEAFF	TGTGCCAGTAGTATCGGAGTGGGCACTGAAGCTTTCTTT
TRBV6-1	TRBD1	few	TRBJ2-1	CASSEDRGPYNEQFF	TGTGCCAGCAGTGAAGACAGGGGGCCCTACAATGAGCAGTTCTTC
TRBV11-2	TRBD2	medium-sized	TRBJ2-1	CASSPTSGEYNEQFF	TGTGCCAGCAGCCCGACTAGCGGGGAATACAATGAGCAGTTCTTC
TRBV9	TRBD2	NA	TRBJ2-7	CASSVDLAGVYEQYF	TGTGCCAGCAGCGTAGATCTAGCGGGAGTCTACGAGCAGTACTTC
TRBV19	TRBD1	few	TRBJ1-2	CASSPGTVAYGYTF	TGTGCCAGTAGTCCCGGGACAGTGGCCTATGGCTACACCTTC
TRBV4-1	NA	NA	TRBJ2-1	CASSQYVISSSYNEQFF	TGCGCCAGCAGCCAATACGTTATATCGAGCTCCTACAATGAGCAGTTCTTC
TRBV2	NA	NA	TRBJ2-7	CASSADNYEQYF	TGTGCCAGCAGTGCGGACAACTACGAGCAGTACTTC
TRBV29-1	TRBD2	NA	TRBJ2-3	CSAPLAGGTTDTQYF	TGCAGCGCCCCCCTTGCGGGAGGGACCACAGATACGCAGTATTTT
TRBV7-9	NA	NA	TRBJ2-1	CASSLGAYNEQFF	TGTGCCAGCAGCTTAGGGGCGTACAATGAGCAGTTCTTC
TRBV7-8	NA	NA	TRBJ2-1	CASSPLGGEQFF	TGTGCCAGCAGCCCACTGGGGGGTGAGCAGTTCTTC
TRBV27	TRBD1	NA	TRBJ2-3	CASSARQGADTQYF	TGTGCCAGCAGTGCCCGCCAGGGGGCAGATACGCAGTATTTT
TRBV29-1	NA	NA	TRBJ2-5	CSVVEGETQYF	TGCAGCGTTGTAGAGGGGGAGACCCAGTACTTC
TRBV6-6	NA	NA	TRBJ2-1	CASTPGSTWDEQFF	TGTGCCAGCACCCCGGGATCCACCTGGGATGAGCAGTTCTTC
TRBV7-6	TRBD1	NA	TRBJ2-5	CASSGGQKEYF	TGTGCCAGCAGCGGGGGACAGAAGGAGTACTTC
TRBV11-3	TRBD1	few	TRBJ2-1	CASSPTGQSSYNEQFF	TGTGCCAGCAGCCCGACGGGACAGAGCTCCTACAATGAGCAGTTCTTC
TRBV2	NA	NA	TRBJ2-2	CASSVYGEPGELFF	TGTGCCAGCAGTGTTTATGGCGAACCCGGGGAGCTGTTTTTT
TRBV7-9	NA	NA	TRBJ1-4	CASSPGGGDEKLFF	TGTGCCAGCAGCCCCGGCGGGGGAGATGAAAAACTGTTTTTT
TRBV6-1	NA	NA	TRBJ2-7	CASVGALSYEQYF	TGTGCCAGCGTAGGGGCCCTCTCCTACGAGCAGTACTTC
TRBV10-3	NA	NA	TRBJ2-3	CAISARSTDTQYF	TGTGCCATCAGTGCGCGGAGCACAGATACGCAGTATTTT
TRBV5-1	TRBD1	NA	TRBJ2-2	CASSPRTGRNTGELFF	TGCGCCAGCAGCCCTCGGACAGGAAGGAACACCGGGGAGCTGTTTTTT
TRBV18	TRBD1	NA	TRBJ1-2	CASSPATGNSGYTF	TGTGCCAGCTCACCAGCGACAGGGAATAGTGGCTACACCTTC
TRBV5-1	TRBD2	once	TRBJ2-7	CASTGGGASGSYEQYF	TGCGCCAGTACGGGAGGGGGAGCTAGCGGTTCCTACGAGCAGTACTTC
TRBV12-5	NA	few	TRBJ1-5	CASGSRQNFSNQPQHF	TGTGCTAGTGGCTCCCGACAGAACTTTAGCAATCAGCCCCAGCATTTT
TRBV6-4	NA	NA	TRBJ1-2	CASSDLGFGYTF	TGTGCCAGCAGTGACTTGGGGTTTGGCTACACCTTC
TRBV11-3	TRBD2	NA	TRBJ2-5	CASSLRTSGMVETQYF	TGTGCCAGCAGCTTAAGGACTAGCGGGATGGTTGAGACCCAGTACTTC
TRBV7-7	TRBD2	NA	TRBJ2-7	CASSARLAGVNEQYF	TGTGCCAGCAGCGCGAGACTAGCGGGAGTAAACGAGCAGTACTTC
TRBV27	NA	NA	TRBJ2-1	CASSLLSGSNEQFF	TGTGCCAGCAGTTTATTATCGGGGAGCAATGAGCAGTTCTTC
TRBV4-2	TRBD2	NA	TRBJ2-7	CASSQGDYVPKTYEQYF	TGTGCCAGCAGCCAAGGGGACTATGTCCCTAAAACCTACGAGCAGTACTTC
TRBV4-2	NA	few	TRBJ2-5	CASSQEQYGSGETQYF	TGTGCCAGCAGCCAAGAACAGTACGGGAGTGGGGAGACCCAGTACTTC
TRBV6-5	NA	NA	TRBJ2-7	CASRSGYEQYF	TGTGCCAGCAGATCAGGGTACGAGCAGTACTTC
TRBV7-9	NA	NA	TRBJ2-1	CASSLLRVTYNEQFF	TGTGCCAGCAGCCTACTCAGGGTGACTTACAATGAGCAGTTCTTC
TRBV7-2	TRBD2	NA	TRBJ2-2	CASSYTRTSPELFF	TGTGCCAGCAGCTATACCCGGACTAGCCCGGAGCTGTTTTTT
TRBV21-1	NA	NA	TRBJ2-5	CASLDSATETQYF	TGTGCCAGCCTGGACAGTGCCACGGAGACCCAGTACTTC
TRBV10-3	TRBD1	NA	TRBJ2-1	CATDRDGYNEQFF	TGTGCCACCGACAGGGATGGCTACAATGAGCAGTTCTTC
TRBV7-9	NA	NA	TRBJ2-7	CASSLAGALGEQYF	TGTGCCAGCAGCTTAGCGGGGGCCCTCGGCGAGCAGTACTTC
TRBV10-2	TRBD1	medium-sized	TRBJ2-7	CASSELFGQGAIHEQYF	TGCGCCAGCAGTGAGCTGTTCGGGCAGGGGGCTATTCACGAGCAGTACTTC
TRBV4-1	NA	NA	TRBJ2-5	CASSQDYSALETQYF	TGCGCCAGCAGCCAAGATTACAGTGCCCTAGAGACCCAGTACTTC
TRBV4-1	TRBD1	NA	TRBJ2-1	CASSHGTGYNEQFF	TGCGCCAGCAGCCACGGGACAGGGTACAATGAGCAGTTCTTC
TRBV2	NA	NA	TRBJ2-7	CASFPGSGSYEQYF	TGTGCCAGCTTTCCGGGGAGTGGTTCCTACGAGCAGTACTTC
TRBV10-3	TRBD1	NA	TRBJ1-4	CAISGGGLREKLFF	TGTGCCATCAGTGGAGGGGGCCTAAGAGAAAAACTGTTTTTT
TRBV6-1	TRBD1	NA	TRBJ1-5	CASSDPTGTGDNQPQHF	TGTGCCAGCAGTGACCCAACCGGGACAGGGGACAATCAGCCCCAGCATTTT